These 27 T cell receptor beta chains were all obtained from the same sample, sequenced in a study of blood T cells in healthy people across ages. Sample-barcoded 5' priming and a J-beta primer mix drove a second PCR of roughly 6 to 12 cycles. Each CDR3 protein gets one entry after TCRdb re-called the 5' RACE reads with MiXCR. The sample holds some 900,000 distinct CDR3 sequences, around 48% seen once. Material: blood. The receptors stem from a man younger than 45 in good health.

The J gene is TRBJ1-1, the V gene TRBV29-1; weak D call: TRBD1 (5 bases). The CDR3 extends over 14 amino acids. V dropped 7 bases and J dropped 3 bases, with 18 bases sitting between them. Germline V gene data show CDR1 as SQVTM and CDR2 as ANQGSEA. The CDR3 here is CSALRDVSDTEAFF. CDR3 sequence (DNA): TGCAGCGCGCTCCGGGACGTCTCGGACACTGAAGCTTTCTTT.

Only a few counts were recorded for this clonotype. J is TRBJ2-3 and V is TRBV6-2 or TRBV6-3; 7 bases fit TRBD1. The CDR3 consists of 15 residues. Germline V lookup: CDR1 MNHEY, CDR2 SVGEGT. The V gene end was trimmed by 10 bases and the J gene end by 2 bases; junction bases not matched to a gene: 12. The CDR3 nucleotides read TGTGCCACCGATCGACAGGGAGAGGTCACAGATACGCAGTATTTT. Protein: CATDRQGEVTDTQYF.

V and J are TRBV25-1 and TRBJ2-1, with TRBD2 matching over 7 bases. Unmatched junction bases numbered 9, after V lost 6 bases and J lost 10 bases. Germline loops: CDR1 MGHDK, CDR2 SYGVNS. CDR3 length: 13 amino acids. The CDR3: CASRVTSEGEQFF. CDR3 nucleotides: TGTGCCAGCAGGGTCACTAGCGAGGGCGAGCAGTTCTTC. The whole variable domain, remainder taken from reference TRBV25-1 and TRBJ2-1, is EADIYQTPRYLVIGTGKKITLECSQTMGHDKMYWYQQDPGMELHLIHYSYGVNSTEKGDLSSESTVSRIRTEHFPLTLESARPSHTSQYLCASRVTSEGEQFFGPGTRLTVL.

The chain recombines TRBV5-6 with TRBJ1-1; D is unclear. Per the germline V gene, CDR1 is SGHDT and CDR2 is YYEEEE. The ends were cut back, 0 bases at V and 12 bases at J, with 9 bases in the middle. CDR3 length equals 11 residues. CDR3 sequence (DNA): TGTGCCAGCAGCTTGGACAGTGGGTCTTTCTTT. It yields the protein CASSLDSGSFF.

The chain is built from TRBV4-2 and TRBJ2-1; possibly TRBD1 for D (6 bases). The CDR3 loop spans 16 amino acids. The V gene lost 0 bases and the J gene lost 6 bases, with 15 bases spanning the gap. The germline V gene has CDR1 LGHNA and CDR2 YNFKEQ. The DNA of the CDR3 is TGTGCCAGCAGCCAAGAAGGTCTAGGACAGTTCAATGAGCAGTTCTTC. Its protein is CASSQEGLGQFNEQFF.

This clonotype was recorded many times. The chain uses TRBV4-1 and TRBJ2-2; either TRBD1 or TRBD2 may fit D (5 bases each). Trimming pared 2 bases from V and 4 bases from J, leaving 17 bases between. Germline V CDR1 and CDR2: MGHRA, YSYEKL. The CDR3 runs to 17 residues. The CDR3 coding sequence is TGCGCCAGCAGCCAACCTCCGGCCGGGGCGACCACCGGGGAGCTGTTTTTT. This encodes CASSQPPAGATTGELFF.

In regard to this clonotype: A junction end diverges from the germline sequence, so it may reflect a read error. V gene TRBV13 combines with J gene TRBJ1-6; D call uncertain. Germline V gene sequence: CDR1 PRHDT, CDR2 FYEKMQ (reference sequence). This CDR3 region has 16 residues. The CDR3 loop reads CASSLSIDSYSSPLHF. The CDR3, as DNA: TGTGCCAGCAGCTTAAGCATCGACTCCTATAGTTCACCCCTCCACTTT. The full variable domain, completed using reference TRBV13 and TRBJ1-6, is AAGVIQSPRHLIKEKRETATLKCYPIPRHDTVYWYQQGPGQDPQFLISFYEKMQSDKGSIPDRFSAQQFSDYHSELNMSSLELGDSALYFCASSLSIDSYSSPLHFGNGTRLTVT.

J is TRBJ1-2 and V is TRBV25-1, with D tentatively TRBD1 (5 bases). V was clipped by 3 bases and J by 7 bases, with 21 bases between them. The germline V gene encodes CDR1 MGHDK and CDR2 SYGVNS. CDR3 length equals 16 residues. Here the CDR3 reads CASSEWDETIRAGYTF. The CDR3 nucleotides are TGTGCCAGCAGTGAGTGGGACGAGACTATCCGGGCTGGCTACACCTTC.

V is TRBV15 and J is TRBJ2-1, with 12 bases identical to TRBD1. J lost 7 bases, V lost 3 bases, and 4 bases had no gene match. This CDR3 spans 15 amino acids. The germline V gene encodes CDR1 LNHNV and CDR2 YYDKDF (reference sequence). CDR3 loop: CATSRGQGAGNEQFF. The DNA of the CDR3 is TGTGCCACCAGCAGGGGACAGGGGGCGGGAAATGAGCAGTTCTTC.

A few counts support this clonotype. CDR3 sequence: CATSPYRGLPVSQYF. The CDR3 DNA follows: TGTGCCACCAGCCCCTATCGGGGACTCCCCGTTTCGCAGTATTTT. The chain recombines TRBV15 with TRBJ2-3; D is possibly TRBD2 (6 bases). The CDR3 loop spans 15 amino acids. Per the germline V gene, CDR1 is LNHNV and CDR2 is YYDKDF (reference sequence). With 5 bases removed from V and 10 bases from J, the gap between germline ends came to 22 bases.

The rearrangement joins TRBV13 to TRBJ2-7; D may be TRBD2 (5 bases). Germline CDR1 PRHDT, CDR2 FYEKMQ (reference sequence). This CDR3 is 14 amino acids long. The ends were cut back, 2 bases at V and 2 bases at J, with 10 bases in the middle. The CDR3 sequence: CASSLRGIPYEQYF. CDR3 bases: TGTGCCAGCAGCTTACGGGGAATTCCCTACGAGCAGTACTTC.

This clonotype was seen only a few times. The CDR3 here is CASSQDTGANVLTF. CDR3 nucleotides: TGTGCCAGCAGCCAAGATACTGGGGCCAACGTCCTGACTTTC. This rearrangement joins TRBV3-1 to TRBJ2-6, with no clear D. The CDR3 runs 14 residues. From germline, CDR1 is LGHDT and CDR2 YNNKEL (reference sequence). Trimming pared 0 bases from V and 2 bases from J, leaving 2 bases between.

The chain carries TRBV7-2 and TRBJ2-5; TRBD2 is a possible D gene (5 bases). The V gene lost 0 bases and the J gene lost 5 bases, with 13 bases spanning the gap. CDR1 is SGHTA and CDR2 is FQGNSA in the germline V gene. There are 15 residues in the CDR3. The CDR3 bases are TGTGCCAGCAGCTTAGCTTGGACTCTCTCGGAGACCCAGTACTTC. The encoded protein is CASSLAWTLSETQYF.

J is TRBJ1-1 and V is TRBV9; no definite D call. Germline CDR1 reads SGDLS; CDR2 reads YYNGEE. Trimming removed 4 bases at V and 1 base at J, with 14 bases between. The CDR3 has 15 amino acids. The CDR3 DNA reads TGTGCCAGCAGCCCCACCCGGCAGACGAACACTGAAGCTTTCTTT. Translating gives CASSPTRQTNTEAFF.

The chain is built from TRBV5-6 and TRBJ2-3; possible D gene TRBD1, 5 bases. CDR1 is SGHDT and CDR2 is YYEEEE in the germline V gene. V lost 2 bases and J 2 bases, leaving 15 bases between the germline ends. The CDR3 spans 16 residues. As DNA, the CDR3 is TGTGCCAGCAGCTTCTATAGGGGCTCCCCCACAGATACGCAGTATTTT. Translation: CASSFYRGSPTDTQYF.

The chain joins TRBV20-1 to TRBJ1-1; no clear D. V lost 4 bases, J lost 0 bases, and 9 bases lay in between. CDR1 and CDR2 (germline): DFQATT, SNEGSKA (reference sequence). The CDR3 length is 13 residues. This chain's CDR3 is CSATRSLNTEAFF. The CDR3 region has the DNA TGCAGTGCTACCAGGAGCCTGAACACTGAAGCTTTCTTT.

The CDR3 DNA reads TGTGCTAGTGGTTTGACCATGACCACTGAAGCTTTCTTT. It yields the protein CASGLTMTTEAFF. The chain employs TRBV12-5 and TRBJ1-1; D unresolved. The CDR3 extends over 13 amino acids. Trimming removed 2 bases at V and 4 bases at J, with 8 bases between. Per germline, CDR1 LGHNT and CDR2 FRNRAP.

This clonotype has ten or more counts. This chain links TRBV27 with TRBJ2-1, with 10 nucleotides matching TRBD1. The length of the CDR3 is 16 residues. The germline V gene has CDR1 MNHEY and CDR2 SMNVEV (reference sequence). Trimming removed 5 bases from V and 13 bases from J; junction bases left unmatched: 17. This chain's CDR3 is CASSAIDRGQLGGQFF. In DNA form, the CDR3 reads TGTGCCAGCAGTGCCATTGACAGGGGGCAGTTGGGGGGTCAGTTCTTC.

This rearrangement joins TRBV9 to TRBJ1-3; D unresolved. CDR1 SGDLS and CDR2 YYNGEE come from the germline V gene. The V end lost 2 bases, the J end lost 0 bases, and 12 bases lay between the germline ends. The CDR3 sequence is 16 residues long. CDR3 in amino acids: CASSVISSDSGNTIYF. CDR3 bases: TGTGCCAGCAGCGTGATCAGTTCCGACTCTGGAAACACCATATATTTT.

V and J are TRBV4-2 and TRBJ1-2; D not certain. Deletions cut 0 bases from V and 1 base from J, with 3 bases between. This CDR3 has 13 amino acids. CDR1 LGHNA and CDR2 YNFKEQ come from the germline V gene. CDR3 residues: CASSQERNYGYTF. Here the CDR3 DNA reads TGTGCCAGCAGCCAAGAACGTAACTATGGCTACACCTTC.

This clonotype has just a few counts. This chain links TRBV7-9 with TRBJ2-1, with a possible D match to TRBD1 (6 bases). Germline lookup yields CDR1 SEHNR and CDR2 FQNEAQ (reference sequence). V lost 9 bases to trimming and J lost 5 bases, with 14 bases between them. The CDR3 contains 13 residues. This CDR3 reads CASGTLLHNEQFF. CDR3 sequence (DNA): TGTGCCAGTGGGACATTGCTGCACAATGAGCAGTTCTTC.

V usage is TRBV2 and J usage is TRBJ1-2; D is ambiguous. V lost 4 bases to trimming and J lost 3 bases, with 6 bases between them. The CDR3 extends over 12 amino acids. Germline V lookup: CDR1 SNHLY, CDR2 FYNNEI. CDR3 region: CASSVRDYGYTF. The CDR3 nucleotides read TGTGCCAGCAGTGTTCGAGACTATGGCTACACCTTC.

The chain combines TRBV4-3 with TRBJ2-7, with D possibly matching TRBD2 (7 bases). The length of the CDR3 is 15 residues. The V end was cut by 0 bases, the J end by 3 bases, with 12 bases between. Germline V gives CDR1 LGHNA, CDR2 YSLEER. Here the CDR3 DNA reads TGCGCCAGCAGCCAAGAATCCGGGGGGCTCTACGAGCAGTACTTC. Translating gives CASSQESGGLYEQYF.

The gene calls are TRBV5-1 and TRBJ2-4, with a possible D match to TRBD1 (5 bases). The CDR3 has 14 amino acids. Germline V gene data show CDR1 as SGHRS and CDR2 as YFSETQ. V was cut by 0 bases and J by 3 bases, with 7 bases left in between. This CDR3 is CASSLDRNKNIQYF. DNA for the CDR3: TGCGCCAGCAGCTTGGACAGGAACAAAAACATTCAGTACTTC. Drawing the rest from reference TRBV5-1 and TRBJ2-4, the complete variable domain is KAGVTQTPRYLIKTRGQQVTLSCSPISGHRSVSWYQQTPGQGLQFLFEYFSETQRNKGNFPGRFSGRQFSNSRSEMNVSTLELGDSALYLCASSLDRNKNIQYFGAGTRLSVL.

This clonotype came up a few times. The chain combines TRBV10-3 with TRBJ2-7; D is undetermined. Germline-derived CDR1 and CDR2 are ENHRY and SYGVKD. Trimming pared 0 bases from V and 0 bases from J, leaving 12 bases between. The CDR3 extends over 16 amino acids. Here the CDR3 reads CAISESGQATSYEQYF. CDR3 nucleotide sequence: TGTGCCATCAGTGAGTCGGGTCAGGCCACCTCCTACGAGCAGTACTTC.

Written as DNA, the CDR3 is TGTGCCAGCAGTTACAGTTGGGACCTGGGTGGAGAGCAGTACTTC. It translates to CASSYSWDLGGEQYF. The chain has TRBV6-5 and TRBJ2-5; D is perhaps TRBD1 or TRBD2 (5 bases each). Trimming took off 2 bases at V and 11 bases at J, with 21 bases between the two ends. CDR3 length equals 15 residues. Per the germline V gene, CDR1 is MNHEY and CDR2 is SVGAGI.

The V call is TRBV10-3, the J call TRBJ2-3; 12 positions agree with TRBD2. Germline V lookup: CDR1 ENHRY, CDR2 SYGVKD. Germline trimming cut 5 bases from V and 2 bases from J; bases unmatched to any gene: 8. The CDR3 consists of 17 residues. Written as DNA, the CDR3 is TGTGCCATCAGTTTTCTAGGACTAGCGGGGACCACAGATACGCAGTATTTT. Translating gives CAISFLGLAGTTDTQYF.